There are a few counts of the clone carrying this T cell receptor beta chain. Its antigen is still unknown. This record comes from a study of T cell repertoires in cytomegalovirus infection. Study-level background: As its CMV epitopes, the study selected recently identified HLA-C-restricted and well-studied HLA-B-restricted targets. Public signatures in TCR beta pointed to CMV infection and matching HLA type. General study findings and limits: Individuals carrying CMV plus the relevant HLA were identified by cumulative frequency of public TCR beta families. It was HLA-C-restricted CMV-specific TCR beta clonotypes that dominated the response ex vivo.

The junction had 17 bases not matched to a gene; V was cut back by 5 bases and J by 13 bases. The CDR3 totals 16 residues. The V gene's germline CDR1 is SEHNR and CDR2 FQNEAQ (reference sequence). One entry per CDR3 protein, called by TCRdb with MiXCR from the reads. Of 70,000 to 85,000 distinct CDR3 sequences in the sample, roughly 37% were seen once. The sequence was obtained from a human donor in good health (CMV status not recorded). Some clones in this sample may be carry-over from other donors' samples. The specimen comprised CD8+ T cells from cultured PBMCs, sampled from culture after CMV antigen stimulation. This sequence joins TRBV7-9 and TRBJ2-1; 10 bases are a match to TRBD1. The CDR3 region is CASSPSLGQGRDYQFF. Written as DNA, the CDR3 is TGTGCCAGCAGCCCATCCCTGGGACAGGGGAGAGATTACCAGTTCTTC.